This TCR beta chain was profiled in a study of memory CD4+ T cells and cytomegalovirus serostatus. In the study overall: Healthy Belgian adult donors included roughly ten CMV-positive and more than 20 CMV-negative people.

The CDR3 totals 14 residues. From germline, CDR1 is MNHNS and CDR2 SASEGT. V gave up 5 bases and J gave up 3 bases, with 11 bases separating them. Data came from immunoSEQ multiplex PCR; TCRdb stores just in-frame clones and leaves some out. Of around 61,000 clones in the sample, 82% were seen once. Concerning this clone itself: Antigen unknown.

Study-level findings and limits: About 40% of the roughly 150 known CMV-associated TCRbeta sequences appeared in CD4+ memory.

The sort gate was single viable CD3+CD4+CD8-CD45RO+ cells for memory CD4+ T cells. Serum IgG to CMV pp150, pp28, p38 and p52 defined serostatus. After thawing, CD4+ T cells were positively selected. V usage is TRBV6-1 and J usage is TRBJ1-5; weak D call: TRBD1 (6 bases). The material sequenced was memory CD4+ T cells from blood. The sequence was obtained from an adult in good health and CMV-seronegative. The CDR3 loop is CASSTGIANQPQHF. DNA of the CDR3: TGTGCCAGCAGTACAGGGATAGCCAATCAGCCCCAGCATTTT.